This entry lists 11 T cell receptor beta chains sequenced from one sample in a study of shared clonotypes between healthy human individuals. Repertoires were generated with immunoSEQ multiplex PCR, while TCRdb's copy carries only in-frame clones and drops some. The sample comprises 1.6 million or so clones, about 98.5% of which are singletons, and about 0.34% rests with the top ten. The source material was naive CD4+ T cells sorted from blood. Subset reported: CD45RA+ positively selected. These receptors were obtained from a young man in good health.

The rearrangement uses TRBV6-7 and TRBJ1-5; TRBD1 is a possible D gene (6 bases). TRBV6-7 is assigned to the ORF class and has an uncertain function. CDR3 length equals 13 residues. V lost 4 bases, J lost 4 bases, and 8 bases lay in between. CDR3 DNA: TGTGCCAGCAGTTCTCAGGGGAATCAGCCCCAGCATTTT. The encoded protein is CASSSQGNQPQHF.

This chain uses TRBV5-1 with TRBJ2-7; D is unresolved. The CDR3 runs to 16 residues. The V gene lost 7 bases and the J gene lost 4 bases, with 24 bases spanning the gap. The germline V gene has CDR1 SGHRS and CDR2 YFSETQ. CDR3 sequence reads: CASSRNDLGAVYEQYF. In DNA, the CDR3 is TGCGCCAGCTCCCGAAACGACCTGGGCGCTGTGTACGAGCAGTACTTC.

V gene TRBV9 combines with J gene TRBJ1-4; D call uncertain. The length of the CDR3 is 15 residues. Germline assignment: CDR1 SGDLS and CDR2 YYNGEE. The ends were cut back, 0 bases at V and 3 bases at J, with 9 bases in the middle. The CDR3, as DNA: TGTGCCAGCAGCGTAGCTTCCGCAGCTAATGAAAAACTGTTTTTT. Protein sequence: CASSVASAANEKLFF.

The CDR3 DNA reads as TGTGCCACCAGCAGAGGGGCGGCCCCCTACGAGCAGTACTTC. Protein product: CATSRGAAPYEQYF. The rearrangement uses TRBV15 and TRBJ2-7; unclear D gene. The CDR3 length is 14 residues. The V gene lost 1 base and the J gene lost 2 bases, with 9 bases spanning the gap. Germline CDR1 and CDR2: LNHNV and YYDKDF (reference sequence).

The chain joins TRBV6-1 to TRBJ2-3; 11 bases align to TRBD2. The CDR3 is 16 residues long. Germline-derived CDR1 and CDR2 are MNHNS and SASEGT. The ends lost 4 bases at V and 3 bases at J; junction bases unmatched: 6. In DNA, the CDR3 is TGTGCCAGCAGTGCAATAGCGGGAGGGCTGACAGATACGCAGTATTTT. It yields the protein CASSAIAGGLTDTQYF.

This chain joins TRBV5-6 and TRBJ2-7; 9 nucleotides match TRBD1. CDR1 is SGHDT, CDR2 YYEEEE, per germline. V shed 5 bases and J 2 bases; nucleotides not matched to a gene: 8. The CDR3 is 15 amino acids. CDR3 DNA sequence: TGTGCCAGCAGGGGGGCCGGGACAGGGACCTACGAGCAGTACTTC. It translates to CASRGAGTGTYEQYF.

Only one count was recorded for this clone. This chain uses TRBV5-1 with TRBJ2-7; 12 nucleotides match TRBD2. V lost 0 bases to trimming and J lost 0 bases; unmatched junction nucleotides: 10. Germline CDR1 and CDR2: SGHRS and YFSETQ. This CDR3 comprises 19 residues. The CDR3 protein is CASSLARLAGGAGSYEQYF. CDR3 in DNA: TGCGCCAGCAGCTTGGCCCGGCTAGCGGGAGGGGCAGGCTCCTACGAGCAGTACTTC.

As regards this clone: The same CDR3 is also encoded by other DNA sequences in this sample. This rearrangement joins TRBV18 to TRBJ2-5; D uncertain. The CDR3 is 12 residues long. The V and J ends lost 1 base and 5 bases respectively, with 5 bases between them. CDR1 KGHSH and CDR2 LQKENI come from the germline V gene. In DNA form, the CDR3 reads TGTGCCAGCTCACCACGGCTGGAGACCCAGTACTTC. Translating it yields CASSPRLETQYF.

The gene calls are TRBV11-2 and TRBJ1-4, with D possibly matching TRBD1 (5 bases). Germline V gene data show CDR1 as SGHAT and CDR2 as FQNNGV. The V and J ends lost 5 bases and 4 bases respectively, with 14 bases between them. The CDR3 totals 15 residues. Written as DNA, the CDR3 is TGTGCCAGCAGCCCGGACCGGGGGGTTAATGAAAAACTGTTTTTT. It is translated as CASSPDRGVNEKLFF.

The V gene is TRBV5-1, the J gene TRBJ2-1; D not resolved. The germline CDR1 and CDR2 sequences are SGHRS and YFSETQ. V shed 0 bases and J shed 11 bases, with 15 bases lying between them. The CDR3 loop spans 14 amino acids. As DNA, the CDR3 is TGCGCCAGCAGCTTGGACAGCCATCCGAACAAGCAGTTCTTC. Encoded protein: CASSLDSHPNKQFF. Combining the CDR3 with reference TRBV5-1 and TRBJ2-1 gives the whole variable domain KAGVTQTPRYLIKTRGQQVTLSCSPISGHRSVSWYQQTPGQGLQFLFEYFSETQRNKGNFPGRFSGRQFSNSRSEMNVSTLELGDSALYLCASSLDSHPNKQFFGPGTRLTVL.

J is TRBJ1-1 and V is TRBV6-6; D remains unclear. The CDR3 totals 12 residues. V gave up 5 bases and J gave up 4 bases, with 8 bases separating them. Germline lookup yields CDR1 MNHNY and CDR2 SVGAGI (reference sequence). The CDR3, as DNA: TGTGCCAGCAGTACAAAGGGCACTGAAGCTTTCTTT. It is translated as CASSTKGTEAFF.